This is a list of T cell receptor beta chains from one sample in a study of blood T cell repertoires in COVID-19. The method was immunoSEQ multiplex PCR; TCRdb's version includes in-frame clones alone and lacks a portion of them. The table records approximately 200,000 clones, roughly nine tenths of them present only once. Specimen: PBMCs or T cells enriched from blood (not recorded which). The receptors derive from a man aged 25-45 years who had recovered from COVID-19. Both conserved end residues are part of each CDR3. The D gene is left open where the match is weak. Clone sizes are given selectively: once, few, many, or a class where the clone is expanded.

-,TRBD2,TRBJ2-1,TRBV7-9,TGTGCCAGCACCACCCTCGTCATAGCGGGAGTGGTCAATGAGCAGTTCTTC,CASTTLVIAGVVNEQFF
-,TRBD1,TRBJ2-3,TRBV5-1,TGCGCCAGCAGCCGACAGGGGACCAACACAGATACGCAGTATTTT,CASSRQGTNTDTQYF
once,-,TRBJ1-2,TRBV14,TGTGCCAGCAGCCAAGATGGCGGGGCCCCCTACTATGGCTACACCTTC,CASSQDGGAPYYGYTF
-,-,TRBJ2-1,TRBV7-2,TGTGCCAGCAGCTTACAGCGCAATGAGCAGTTCTTC,CASSLQRNEQFF
-,-,TRBJ2-7,TRBV3-1/TRBV3-2,TGTGCCAGCAGGGAGACAGATTCCTACGAGCAGTACTTC,CASRETDSYEQYF
-,TRBD1,TRBJ1-1,TRBV3-1/TRBV3-2,TGTGCCAGCAGCCAAGACAGACCCAGGGGGGCTTTCTTT,CASSQDRPRGAFF
-,TRBD1,TRBJ2-7,TRBV6-5,TGTGCCAGCAGTTCCGGGGCCGGGACAGGGTCCTACGAGCAGTACTTC,CASSSGAGTGSYEQYF
-,TRBD1,TRBJ1-2,TRBV4-2,TGTGCCAGCAGCACCAATGACAGGGTAAAGGATGGCTACACCTTC,CASSTNDRVKDGYTF
-,-,TRBJ1-3,TRBV6-5,TGTGCCAGCAGTTACTTGGCAGCTGGAAACACCATATATTTT,CASSYLAAGNTIYF
-,TRBD1,TRBJ2-3,TRBV3-1/TRBV3-2,TGTGCCAGCAGTTGCGGACAGGCCCCTAATAGCACAGATACGCAGTATTTT,CASSCGQAPNSTDTQYF
-,-,TRBJ1-2,TRBV9,TGTGCCAGCAGCGTAGAGGAGGGTTACTATGGCTACACCTTC,CASSVEEGYYGYTF
-,TRBD2,TRBJ2-5,TRBV6-5,TGTGCCAGCAGTTACACTGGCGGGGGGGCGGAGACCCAGTACTTC,CASSYTGGGAETQYF
-,-,TRBJ1-5,TRBV30,TGTGCCTGGAGTGGCGGGGGAGGTCAGCCCCAGCATTTT,CAWSGGGGQPQHF